A single sample is the source of the 18 T cell receptor beta chains below, sequenced in a study of shared clonotypes between healthy human individuals. Sequencing used immunoSEQ multiplex PCR; TCRdb keeps in-frame clones, though not all of them. The table records roughly 1 million clones, roughly 80% of them present only once. The sequenced material came from memory CD4+ T cells sorted from blood. Subset denoted: CD45RA-negative fraction. The receptors originated from a man aged 18-30 years in good health.

The chain joins TRBV7-2 to TRBJ1-2; perhaps TRBD1 as D (6 bases). Germline CDR1 reads SGHTA; CDR2 reads FQGNSA. V was cut by 3 bases and J by 8 bases, with 13 bases left in between. CDR3 length: 13 amino acids. CDR3 coding DNA: TGTGCCAGCAGCTTTTTCAGGGGTGGCGGCTACACCTTC. Its translation is CASSFFRGGGYTF. Complete variable domain (other parts from reference TRBV7-2 and TRBJ1-2): GAGVSQSPSNKVTEKGKDVELRCDPISGHTALYWYRQSLGQGLEFLIYFQGNSAPDKSGLPSDRFSAERTGGSVSTLTIQRTQQEDSAVYLCASSFFRGGGYTFGSGTRLTVV.

V and J are TRBV11-2 and TRBJ1-2; possible D gene TRBD1, 6 bases. V lost 2 bases, J lost 2 bases, and 12 bases lay in between. Germline-derived CDR1 and CDR2 are SGHAT and FQNNGV. The CDR3 spans 15 residues. DNA of the CDR3: TGTGCCAGCAGCTTAAGCCCAGGGGAAAACTATGGCTACACCTTC. Encoded protein: CASSLSPGENYGYTF.

This clone was found many times. The CDR3 spells CASRPSGPGRETQYF. Here the CDR3 DNA reads TGTGCCAGCAGGCCTAGCGGGCCCGGCCGGGAGACCCAGTACTTC. The chain recombines TRBV7-2 with TRBJ2-5; 8 nucleotides agree with TRBD2. The germline CDR1 and CDR2 sequences are SGHTA and FQGNSA. Trimming took 6 bases from V and 5 from J; bases not matched to a gene: 11. CDR3 length: 15 amino acids.

The chain links TRBV2 to TRBJ2-5; 9 bases match TRBD1. Near its end, the DNA agrees better with TRBJ2-7, so the J call may be wrong. The germline gives CDR1 SNHLY, CDR2 FYNNEI. The CDR3 contains 14 residues. The CDR3 protein is CASRGTGGPYEQYF. CDR3 in DNA: TGTGCCAGCAGAGGTACAGGGGGCCCCTACGAGCAGTACTTC.

The V and J genes are TRBV30 and TRBJ1-1; D is ambiguous. V was cut by 2 bases and J by 0 bases, with 10 bases left in between. CDR1 and CDR2 (germline): GTSNPN, SVGIG (reference sequence). This CDR3 is 14 amino acids long. CDR3 nucleotides: TGTGCCTGGAGTCAACGTCTTGTGAACACTGAAGCTTTCTTT. The encoded protein is CAWSQRLVNTEAFF.

The chain is built from TRBV18 and TRBJ2-2; 8 bases fit TRBD2. The V gene end was trimmed by 0 bases and the J gene end by 5 bases; junction bases not matched to a gene: 2. The CDR3 totals 15 residues. Germline V gives CDR1 KGHSH, CDR2 LQKENI. In nucleotides, the CDR3 is TGTGCCAGCTCACCACCGGCTAGCGGGACCGGGGAGCTGTTTTTT. Protein sequence: CASSPPASGTGELFF.

The genes are TRBV9 and TRBJ2-7, with D possibly TRBD1 on 5 matching bases. Germline V gene sequence: CDR1 SGDLS, CDR2 YYNGEE. This CDR3 has 15 amino acids. V lost 0 bases and J lost 0, with 10 bases in between. The CDR3 DNA follows: TGTGCCAGCAGCGTAGCGGACACTCCCTCCTACGAGCAGTACTTC. This gives the protein CASSVADTPSYEQYF.

CDR3 in amino acids: CASSLSQINEKLFF. CDR3 coding DNA: TGTGCCAGCAGCTTATCTCAAATTAATGAAAAACTGTTTTTT. The chain couples TRBV7-6 to TRBJ1-4; D gene uncertain. Trimming shortened V by 2 bases and J by 4 bases, and 8 bases separated the two germline ends. The CDR3 runs 14 residues. Germline assignment: CDR1 SGHVS and CDR2 FNYEAQ.

J is TRBJ1-4 and V is TRBV28; the D is unclear. CDR1 is MDHEN and CDR2 is SYDVKM in the germline V gene. The CDR3 consists of 12 residues. V dropped 5 bases and J dropped 8 bases, with 9 bases sitting between them. The CDR3 sequence: CASSTLGEKLFF. The DNA of the CDR3 is TGTGCCAGCAGTACCCTAGGCGAAAAACTGTTTTTT.

V gene TRBV10-3 combines with J gene TRBJ1-3, with 8 bases identical to TRBD1. This CDR3 region has 17 residues. The J segment lost 0 bases and the V segment lost 3 bases, leaving 7 bases of the junction unmatched. Germline loops: CDR1 ENHRY, CDR2 SYGVKD. CDR3 region: CAISDPGQAASGNTIYF. The DNA of the CDR3 is TGTGCCATCAGTGATCCGGGACAGGCAGCCTCTGGAAACACCATATATTTT.

This chain connects TRBV11-2 to TRBJ2-1; 10 bases map to TRBD2. The CDR3 extends over 17 amino acids. Germline assignment: CDR1 SGHAT and CDR2 FQNNGV. The junction had 8 bases not matched to a gene; V was cut back by 2 bases and J by 4 bases. Here the CDR3 reads CASSLRSGRAFYNEQFF. In nucleotides, the CDR3 is TGTGCCAGCAGCTTAAGGAGCGGGAGGGCCTTTTACAATGAGCAGTTCTTC.

The chain is built from TRBV28 and TRBJ1-2; D possibly corresponds to TRBD1 (6 bases). Looked up from germline, CDR1 is MDHEN and CDR2 is SYDVKM. The CDR3 contains 15 residues. The germline V and J ends were trimmed by 6 bases and 6 bases, with 20 bases remaining between them. The CDR3 DNA follows: TGTGCCAGCAGCCCTGGGGGGTTAGGGGGTAATGGCTACACCTTC. This gives the protein CASSPGGLGGNGYTF.

This chain joins TRBV5-1 and TRBJ2-5, with 9 bases identical to TRBD2. Trimming at V came to 4 bases and at J to 3 bases, leaving 4 bases not matched to a gene. CDR1 is SGHRS and CDR2 is YFSETQ in the germline V gene. The CDR3 sequence is 14 residues long. The CDR3 DNA reads as TGCGCCAGCAGCCCAGTAGCGGGGGAAGAGACCCAGTACTTC. It translates to CASSPVAGEETQYF.

This clone was recorded only once. It differs at one base from a far larger clone, so likely a read error. Other nucleotide sequences from this sample produce the same CDR3. V gene TRBV5-1 combines with J gene TRBJ1-1; unclear D gene. CDR1 and CDR2 from the germline V gene are SGHRS and YFSETQ. V lost 2 bases, J lost 1 base, and 6 bases lay in between. This CDR3 is 13 amino acids long. CDR3 DNA sequence: TGCGCCAGCAGCTTAGAACAGAACACTGAAGCTTTCTTT. Amino acids: CASSLEQNTEAFF.

Of note for this clone: Other nucleotide sequences from this sample produce the same CDR3. The V call is TRBV6-1, the J call TRBJ2-1; possible D gene TRBD2, 5 bases. In germline, CDR1 is MNHNS, CDR2 SASEGT. There are 14 residues in the CDR3. Trimming cost V 2 bases and J 6 bases, with 11 bases left between them. As DNA, the CDR3 is TGTGCCAGCAGTGAACGGGGTCTATCCAATGAGCAGTTCTTC. It is translated as CASSERGLSNEQFF.

The chain uses TRBV6-1 and TRBJ2-5; D is undetermined. In germline, CDR1 is MNHNS, CDR2 SASEGT. The germline V and J ends were trimmed by 4 bases and 3 bases, with 12 bases remaining between them. This CDR3 comprises 14 residues. The CDR3 is CASSGRPNEETQYF. CDR3 DNA sequence: TGTGCCAGCAGTGGACGACCGAACGAAGAGACCCAGTACTTC.

The chain has TRBV12-5 and TRBJ2-7, with D possibly called TRBD1 or TRBD2 (5 bases each). Germline V lookup: CDR1 LGHNT, CDR2 FRNRAP. This CDR3 region has 15 residues. The germline V and J ends were trimmed by 5 bases and 1 base, with 15 bases remaining between them. The CDR3 protein is CASGASGAVSYEQYF. CDR3 bases: TGTGCTAGTGGTGCGTCCGGGGCTGTTTCCTACGAGCAGTACTTC.

The V and J genes are TRBV2 and TRBJ2-5; 7 nucleotides line up with TRBD1. Trimming cost V 6 bases and J 1 base; bases outside gene matches: 8. The CDR3 sequence is 15 residues long. Germline V gene lookup returns CDR1 SNHLY and CDR2 FYNNEI. CDR3 sequence: CASSESGTAQETQYF. CDR3 DNA: TGTGCCAGCAGCGAATCCGGGACAGCCCAAGAGACCCAGTACTTC.